This T cell receptor (beta chain) stems from a study of OX40 agonist ivuxolimab in advanced cancers. Study as a whole: Each patient was given ivuxolimab into a vein every 2 weeks, at 0.01 to 10 mg/kg. Regarding the study as a whole: In general, CD8+ T cells held more expanded clones than CD4+ did, on average. By week 6 at 0.1 to 3.0 mg/kg, blood CD4+ and CD8+ T cells had expanded clonally.

Method: immunoSEQ multiplex PCR; TCRdb's copy keeps in-frame clones and lacks some. Here the sample spans 44,000 or so clones, approximately 85% being singletons. To note about this clone: Its matching antigen is unknown.

If patients had autoimmune disease history or systemic immunosuppression, they were excluded. The germline CDR1 and CDR2 sequences are SGHRS and YFSETQ. The J segment lost 0 bases and the V segment lost 4 bases, leaving 8 bases of the junction unmatched. The CDR3 spans 17 residues. The sample consisted of CD4+ or CD8+ T cells sorted from blood, taken in a trial of the OX40 agonist ivuxolimab. V is TRBV5-1 and J is TRBJ2-1, with 9 bases matching TRBD1. The TCR sequence derives from an adult with an advanced solid tumor such as melanoma, head and neck, liver or kidney cancer. This CDR3 is CASSIGTGPSSYNEQFF. CDR3 bases: TGCGCCAGCAGCATCGGGACAGGGCCTAGCTCCTACAATGAGCAGTTCTTC.